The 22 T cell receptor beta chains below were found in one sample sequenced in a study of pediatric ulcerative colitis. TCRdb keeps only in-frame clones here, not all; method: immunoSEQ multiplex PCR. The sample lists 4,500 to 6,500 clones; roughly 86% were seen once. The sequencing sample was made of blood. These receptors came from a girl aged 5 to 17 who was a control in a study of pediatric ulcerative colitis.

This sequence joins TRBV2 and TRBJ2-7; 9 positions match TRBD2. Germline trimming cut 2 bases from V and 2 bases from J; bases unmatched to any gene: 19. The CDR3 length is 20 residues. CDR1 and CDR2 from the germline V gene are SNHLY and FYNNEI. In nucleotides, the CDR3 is TGTGCCAGCAGTGAAAAAGAGTCTGGCGGGAGGGTTTCTAAGACCTACGAGCAGTACTTC. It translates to CASSEKESGGRVSKTYEQYF.

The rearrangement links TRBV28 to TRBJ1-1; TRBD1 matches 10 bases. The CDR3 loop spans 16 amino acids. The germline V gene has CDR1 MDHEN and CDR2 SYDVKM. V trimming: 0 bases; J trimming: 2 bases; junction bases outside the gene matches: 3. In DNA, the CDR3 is TGTGCCAGCAGTTTATGGGGACAGGGGCGAAACACTGAAGCTTTCTTT. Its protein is CASSLWGQGRNTEAFF.

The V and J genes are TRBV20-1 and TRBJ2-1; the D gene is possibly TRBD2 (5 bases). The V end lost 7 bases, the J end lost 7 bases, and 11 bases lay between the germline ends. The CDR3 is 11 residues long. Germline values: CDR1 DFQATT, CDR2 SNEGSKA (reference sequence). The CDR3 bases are TGCAGTGTAACCAAGCGGAATGAGCAGTTCTTC. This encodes CSVTKRNEQFF.

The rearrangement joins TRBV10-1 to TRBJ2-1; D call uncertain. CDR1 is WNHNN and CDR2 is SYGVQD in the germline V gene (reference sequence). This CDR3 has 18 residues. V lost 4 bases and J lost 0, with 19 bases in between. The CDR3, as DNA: TGCGCCAGCAGTGGGGTCGGCCCACCCGTTTCCTCCTACAATGAGCAGTTCTTC. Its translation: CASSGVGPPVSSYNEQFF.

DNA of the CDR3: TGTGCCAGCAGCCCTGGGAGGTGTGGAGGAGTGGTTGAAGCTTTCTTT. Translated: CASSPGRCGGVVEAFF. The chain couples TRBV5-6 to TRBJ1-1; D gene uncertain. This CDR3 is built from 16 residues. In germline, CDR1 is SGHDT, CDR2 YYEEEE. The V gene lost 4 bases and the J gene lost 7 bases, with 23 bases spanning the gap.

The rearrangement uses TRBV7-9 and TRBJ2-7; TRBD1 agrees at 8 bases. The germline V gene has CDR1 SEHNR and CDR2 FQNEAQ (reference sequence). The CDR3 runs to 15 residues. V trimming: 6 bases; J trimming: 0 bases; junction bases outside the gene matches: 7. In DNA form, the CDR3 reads TGTGCCAGCAGTTACAGGGACAGGAGCTCCTACGAGCAGTACTTC. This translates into CASSYRDRSSYEQYF.

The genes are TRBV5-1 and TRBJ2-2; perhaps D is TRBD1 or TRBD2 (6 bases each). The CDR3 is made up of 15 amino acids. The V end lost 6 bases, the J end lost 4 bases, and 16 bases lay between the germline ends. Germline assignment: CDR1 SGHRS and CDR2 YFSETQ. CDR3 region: CASTWGAPSTGELFF. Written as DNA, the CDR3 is TGCGCCAGCACCTGGGGGGCACCTTCCACCGGGGAGCTGTTTTTT.

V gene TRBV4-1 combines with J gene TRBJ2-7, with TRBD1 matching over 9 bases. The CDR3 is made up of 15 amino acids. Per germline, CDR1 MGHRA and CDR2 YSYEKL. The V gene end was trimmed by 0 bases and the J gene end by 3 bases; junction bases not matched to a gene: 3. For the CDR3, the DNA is TGCGCCAGCAGCCAAGAAGGACAGGGGTACTACGAGCAGTACTTC. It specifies CASSQEGQGYYEQYF.

CDR3 DNA: TGTGCCAGCATGCTCCGGGAGACCCAGTACTTC. Protein product: CASMLRETQYF. The rearrangement links TRBV28 to TRBJ2-5; D call uncertain. In germline, CDR1 is MDHEN, CDR2 SYDVKM. V was cut by 7 bases and J by 5 bases, with 8 bases left in between. This CDR3 comprises 11 residues. Together with reference TRBV28 and TRBJ2-5, the CDR3 gives the full variable domain: DVKVTQSSRYLVKRTGEKVFLECVQDMDHENMFWYRQDPGLGLRLIYFSYDVKMKEKGDIPEGYSVSREKKERFSLILESASTNQTSMYLCASMLRETQYFGPGTRLLVL.

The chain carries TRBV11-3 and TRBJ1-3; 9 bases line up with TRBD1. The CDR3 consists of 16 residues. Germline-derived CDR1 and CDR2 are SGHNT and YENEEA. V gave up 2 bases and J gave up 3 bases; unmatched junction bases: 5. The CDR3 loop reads CASSLSGQGIGNTIYF. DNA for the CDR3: TGTGCCAGCAGCTTATCCGGACAGGGGATTGGAAACACCATATATTTT.

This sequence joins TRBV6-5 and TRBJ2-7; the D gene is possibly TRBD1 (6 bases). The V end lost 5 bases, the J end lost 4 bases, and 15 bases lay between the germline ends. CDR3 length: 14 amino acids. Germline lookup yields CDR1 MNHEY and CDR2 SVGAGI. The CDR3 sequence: CASSADRNQYEQYF. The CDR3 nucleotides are TGTGCCAGCAGTGCGGACAGAAACCAATACGAGCAGTACTTC.

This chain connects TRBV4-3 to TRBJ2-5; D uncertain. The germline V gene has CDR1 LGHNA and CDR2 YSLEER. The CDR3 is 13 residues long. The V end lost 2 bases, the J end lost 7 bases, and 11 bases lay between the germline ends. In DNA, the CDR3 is TGCGCCAGCAGCCAACTTGATAGTGGGACCCAGTACTTC. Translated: CASSQLDSGTQYF.

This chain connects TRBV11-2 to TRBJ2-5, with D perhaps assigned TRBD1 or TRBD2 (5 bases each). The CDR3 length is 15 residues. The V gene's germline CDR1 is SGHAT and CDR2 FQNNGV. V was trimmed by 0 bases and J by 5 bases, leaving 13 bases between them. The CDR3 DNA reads TGTGCCAGCAGCTTAGAGGGGGATTCATGGGAGACCCAGTACTTC. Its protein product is CASSLEGDSWETQYF.

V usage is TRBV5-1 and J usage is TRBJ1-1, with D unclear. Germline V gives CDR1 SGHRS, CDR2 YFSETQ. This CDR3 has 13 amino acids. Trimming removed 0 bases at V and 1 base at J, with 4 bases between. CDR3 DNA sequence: TGCGCCAGCAGCTTGGAGGGGAACACTGAAGCTTTCTTT. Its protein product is CASSLEGNTEAFF.

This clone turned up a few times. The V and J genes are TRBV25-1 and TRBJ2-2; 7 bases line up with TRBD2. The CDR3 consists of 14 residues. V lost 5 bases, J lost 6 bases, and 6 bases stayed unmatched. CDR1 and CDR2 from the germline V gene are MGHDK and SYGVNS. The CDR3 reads CASSSRGESGELFF. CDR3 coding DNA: TGTGCCAGCAGTTCTCGGGGGGAGTCCGGGGAGCTGTTTTTT.

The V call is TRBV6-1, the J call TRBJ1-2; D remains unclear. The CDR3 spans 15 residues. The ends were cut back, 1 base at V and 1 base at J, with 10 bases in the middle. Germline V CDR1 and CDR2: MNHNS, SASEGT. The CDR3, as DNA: TGTGCCAGCAGTGAAGTGGGCCATTTTAACTATGGCTACACCTTC. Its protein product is CASSEVGHFNYGYTF.

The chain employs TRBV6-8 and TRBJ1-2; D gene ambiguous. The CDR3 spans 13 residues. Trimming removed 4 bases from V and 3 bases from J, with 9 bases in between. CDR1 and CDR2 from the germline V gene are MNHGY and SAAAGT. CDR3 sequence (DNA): TGTGCCAGCAGTTCCCACCCCGACTATGGCTACACCTTC. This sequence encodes CASSSHPDYGYTF.

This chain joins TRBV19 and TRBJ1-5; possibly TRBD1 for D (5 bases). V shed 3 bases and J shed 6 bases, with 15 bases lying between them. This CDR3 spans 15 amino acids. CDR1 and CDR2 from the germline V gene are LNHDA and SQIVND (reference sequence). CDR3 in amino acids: CASSIWQGSIQPQHF. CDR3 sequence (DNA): TGTGCCAGTAGTATTTGGCAGGGCTCAATTCAGCCCCAGCATTTT.

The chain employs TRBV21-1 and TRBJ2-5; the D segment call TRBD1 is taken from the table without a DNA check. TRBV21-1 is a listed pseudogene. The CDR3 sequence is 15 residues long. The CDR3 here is CASSKEGALRETQYF. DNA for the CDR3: TGTGCCAGCAGCAAAGAAGGGGCTCTTCGGGAGACCCAGTACTTC.

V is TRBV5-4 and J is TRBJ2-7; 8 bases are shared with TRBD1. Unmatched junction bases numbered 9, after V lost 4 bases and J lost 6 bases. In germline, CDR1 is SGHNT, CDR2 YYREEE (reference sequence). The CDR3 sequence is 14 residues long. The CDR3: CASSPRDRGSEQYF. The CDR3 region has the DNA TGTGCCAGCAGCCCCCGTGACAGGGGTTCCGAGCAGTACTTC. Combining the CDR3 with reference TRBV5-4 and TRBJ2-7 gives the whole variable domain ETGVTQSPTHLIKTRGQQVTLRCSSQSGHNTVSWYQQALGQGPQFIFQYYREEENGRGNFPPRFSGLQFPNYSSELNVNALELDDSALYLCASSPRDRGSEQYFGPGTRLTVT.

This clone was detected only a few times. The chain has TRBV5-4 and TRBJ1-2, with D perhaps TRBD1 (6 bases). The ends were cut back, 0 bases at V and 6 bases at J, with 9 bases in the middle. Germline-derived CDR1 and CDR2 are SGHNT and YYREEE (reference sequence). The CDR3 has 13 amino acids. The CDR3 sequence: CASSLDRVNGYTF. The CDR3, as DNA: TGTGCCAGCAGCTTGGACAGGGTAAATGGCTACACCTTC.

The chain's CDR3 is CASSQDFAGAASYEQYF. The CDR3, as DNA: TGCGCCAGCAGCCAAGATTTTGCGGGCGCGGCTTCCTACGAGCAGTACTTC. V gene TRBV4-1 combines with J gene TRBJ2-7; D perhaps matches TRBD2 (5 bases). The CDR3 extends over 17 amino acids. Germline V CDR1 and CDR2: MGHRA, YSYEKL. With 0 bases removed from V and 1 base from J, the gap between germline ends came to 16 bases.